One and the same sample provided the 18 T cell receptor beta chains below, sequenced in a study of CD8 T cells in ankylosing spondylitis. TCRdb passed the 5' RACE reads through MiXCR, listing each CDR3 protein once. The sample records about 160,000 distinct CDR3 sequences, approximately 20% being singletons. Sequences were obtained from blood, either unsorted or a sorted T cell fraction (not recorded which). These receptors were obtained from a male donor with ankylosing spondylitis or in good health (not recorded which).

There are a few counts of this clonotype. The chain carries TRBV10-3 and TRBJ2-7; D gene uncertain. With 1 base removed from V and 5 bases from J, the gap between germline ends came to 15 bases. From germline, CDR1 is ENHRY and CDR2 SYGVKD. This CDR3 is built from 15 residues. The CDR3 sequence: CAISEFDPTEDEQYF. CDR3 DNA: TGTGCCATCAGTGAGTTCGACCCTACCGAGGACGAGCAGTACTTC.

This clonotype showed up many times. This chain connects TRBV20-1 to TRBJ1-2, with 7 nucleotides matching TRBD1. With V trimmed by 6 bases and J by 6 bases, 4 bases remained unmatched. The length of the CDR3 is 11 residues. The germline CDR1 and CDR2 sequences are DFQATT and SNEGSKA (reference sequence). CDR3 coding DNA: TGCAGTGCAGACAGGGTCAATGGCTACACCTTC. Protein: CSADRVNGYTF.

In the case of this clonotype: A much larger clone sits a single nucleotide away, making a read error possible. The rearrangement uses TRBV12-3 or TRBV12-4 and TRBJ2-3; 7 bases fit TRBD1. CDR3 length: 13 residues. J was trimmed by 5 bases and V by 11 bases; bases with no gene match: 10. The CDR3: CAGTPDRRDTQYF. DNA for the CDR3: TGTGCCGGCACCCCGGACAGGAGAGATACGCAGTATTTT.

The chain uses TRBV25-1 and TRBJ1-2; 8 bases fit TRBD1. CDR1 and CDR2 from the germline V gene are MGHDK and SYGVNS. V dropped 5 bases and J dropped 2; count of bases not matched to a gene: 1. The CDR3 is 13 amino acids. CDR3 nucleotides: TGTGCCAGCAGTACAGGGGGGAACTATGGCTACACCTTC. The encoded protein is CASSTGGNYGYTF.

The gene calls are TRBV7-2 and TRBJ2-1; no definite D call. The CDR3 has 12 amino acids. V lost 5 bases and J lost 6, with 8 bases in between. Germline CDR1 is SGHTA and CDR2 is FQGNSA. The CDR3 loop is CASSDISNEQFF. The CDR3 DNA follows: TGTGCCAGCAGCGACATTAGCAATGAGCAGTTCTTC.

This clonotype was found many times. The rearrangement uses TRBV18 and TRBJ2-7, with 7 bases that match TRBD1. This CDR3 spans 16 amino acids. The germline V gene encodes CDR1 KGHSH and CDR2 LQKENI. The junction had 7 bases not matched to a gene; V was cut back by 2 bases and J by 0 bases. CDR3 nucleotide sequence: TGTGCCAGCTCACCAATGGGGACAGATTTCTCCTACGAGCAGTACTTC. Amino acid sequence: CASSPMGTDFSYEQYF.

The CDR3 loop is CATQETGRAHIQYF. The CDR3 DNA sequence: TGTGCCACCCAGGAGACAGGGAGGGCTCACATTCAGTACTTC. The chain is built from TRBV24-1 and TRBJ2-4, with D perhaps being TRBD1 or TRBD2 (7 bases each). The V gene lost 9 bases and the J gene lost 8 bases, with 19 bases spanning the gap. From germline, CDR1 is KGHDR and CDR2 SFDVKD. The CDR3 is 14 amino acids.

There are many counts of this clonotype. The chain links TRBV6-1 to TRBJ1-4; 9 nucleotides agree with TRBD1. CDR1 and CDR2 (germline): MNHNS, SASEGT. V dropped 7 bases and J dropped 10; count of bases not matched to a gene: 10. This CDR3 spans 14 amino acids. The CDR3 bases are TGTGCCAGCACCAAACAGGGGGCAACTGGAAAACTGTTTTTT. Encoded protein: CASTKQGATGKLFF.

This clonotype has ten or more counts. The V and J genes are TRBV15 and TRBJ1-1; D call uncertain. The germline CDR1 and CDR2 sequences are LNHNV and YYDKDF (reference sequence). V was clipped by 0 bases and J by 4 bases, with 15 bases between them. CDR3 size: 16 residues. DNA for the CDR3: TGTGCCACCAGCAGAGATCTTGGCAGGCGCGGCACTGAAGCTTTCTTT. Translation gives CATSRDLGRRGTEAFF.

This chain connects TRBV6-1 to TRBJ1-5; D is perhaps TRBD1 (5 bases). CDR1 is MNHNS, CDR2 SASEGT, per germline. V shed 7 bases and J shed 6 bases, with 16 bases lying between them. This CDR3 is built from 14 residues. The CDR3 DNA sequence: TGTGCCAGCACCCTAGGCAGGGTCGGTCAGCCCCAGCATTTT. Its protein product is CASTLGRVGQPQHF.

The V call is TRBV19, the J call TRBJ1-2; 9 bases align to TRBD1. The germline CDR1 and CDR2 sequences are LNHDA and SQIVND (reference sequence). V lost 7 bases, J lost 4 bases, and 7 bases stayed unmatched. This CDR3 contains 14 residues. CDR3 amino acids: CASIPGTGIYGYTF. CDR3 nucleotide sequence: TGTGCCAGTATCCCCGGGACAGGGATCTATGGCTACACCTTC.

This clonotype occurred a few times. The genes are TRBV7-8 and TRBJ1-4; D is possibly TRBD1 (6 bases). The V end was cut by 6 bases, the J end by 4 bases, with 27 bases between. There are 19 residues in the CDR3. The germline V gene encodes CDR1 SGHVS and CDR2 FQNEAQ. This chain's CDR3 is CASSLRVRAGERHNEKLFF. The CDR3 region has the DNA TGTGCCAGCAGTCTTAGAGTTAGGGCAGGGGAAAGGCATAATGAAAAACTGTTTTTT.

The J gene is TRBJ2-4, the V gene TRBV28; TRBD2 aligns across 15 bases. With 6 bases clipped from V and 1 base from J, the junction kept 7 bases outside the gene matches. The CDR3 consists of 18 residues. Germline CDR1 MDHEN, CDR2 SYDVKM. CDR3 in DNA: TGTGCCAGCAGCAATCCTGGACTAGCGGGAGGGGCCAAAAACATTCAGTACTTC. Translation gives CASSNPGLAGGAKNIQYF.

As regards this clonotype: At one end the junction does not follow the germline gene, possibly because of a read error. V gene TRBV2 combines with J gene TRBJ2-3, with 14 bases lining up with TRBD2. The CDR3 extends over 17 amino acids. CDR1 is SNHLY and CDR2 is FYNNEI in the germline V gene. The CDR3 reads CASTGTSGSFSTHTQYF. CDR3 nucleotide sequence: TGTGCCAGCACCGGGACTAGCGGGAGTTTCAGCACACATACGCAGTATTTT.

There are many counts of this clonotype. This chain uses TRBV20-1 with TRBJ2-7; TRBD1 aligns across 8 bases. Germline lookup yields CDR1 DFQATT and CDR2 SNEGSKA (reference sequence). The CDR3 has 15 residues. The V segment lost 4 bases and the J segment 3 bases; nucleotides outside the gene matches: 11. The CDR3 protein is CSATRRDRTFYEQYF. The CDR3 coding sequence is TGCAGTGCTACCCGACGGGACAGGACATTCTACGAGCAGTACTTC.

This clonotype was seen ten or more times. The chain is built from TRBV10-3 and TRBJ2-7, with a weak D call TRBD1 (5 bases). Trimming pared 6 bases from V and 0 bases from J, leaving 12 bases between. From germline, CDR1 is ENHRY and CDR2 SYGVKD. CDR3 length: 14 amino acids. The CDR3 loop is CAIRSATDSYEQYF. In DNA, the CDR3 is TGTGCCATCAGATCGGCGACAGACTCCTACGAGCAGTACTTC.

CDR3 nucleotides: TGTGCCAGCAGCCCTTGGCGGGGAGACTACGAGCAGTACTTC. It encodes CASSPWRGDYEQYF. V gene TRBV5-5 combines with J gene TRBJ2-7; a possible D gene is TRBD2 (6 bases). In germline, CDR1 is SGHKS, CDR2 YYEKEE (reference sequence). The CDR3 sequence is 14 residues long. With 4 bases removed from V and 3 bases from J, the gap between germline ends came to 14 bases.

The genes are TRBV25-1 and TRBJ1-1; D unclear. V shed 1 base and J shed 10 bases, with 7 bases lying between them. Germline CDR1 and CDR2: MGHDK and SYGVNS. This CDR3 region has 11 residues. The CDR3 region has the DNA TGTGCCAGCAGTGAATTTGGTGTAGCTTTCTTT. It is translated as CASSEFGVAFF.